The rows below give T cell receptor beta chains drawn from one sample of a study of cytomegalovirus exposure and HLA in healthy donors. Method: immunoSEQ multiplex PCR; TCRdb's copy keeps in-frame clones and lacks some. The data show 90,000 to 140,000 clones, more than 85% seen once. Sequencing was carried out using PBMCs. These TCRs come from a woman younger than 30 in good health and CMV-seropositive. The CDR3 runs from the conserved cysteine through the conserved F or W. D genes are given only for firm matches. A row's size may be missing; if present it is once, few, many or a size class.

few,TRBV5-4,TRBJ2-7,NA,CASSFESKGSPYEQYF,TGTGCCAGCAGCTTCGAATCGAAGGGGTCCCCCTACGAGCAGTACTTC
NA,TRBV7-3,TRBJ2-1,NA,CASSLNPAYNEQFF,TGTGCCAGCAGCTTAAATCCGGCCTACAATGAGCAGTTCTTC
NA,TRBV20-1,TRBJ2-3,NA,CSARLLDTQYF,TGCAGTGCCAGGTTATTAGATACGCAGTATTTT
NA,TRBV5-6,TRBJ1-2,TRBD1,CASSFTGTGNGYTF,TGTGCCAGCAGCTTCACCGGGACAGGGAACGGCTACACCTTC
NA,TRBV6-5,TRBJ1-2,NA,CASTSRRTDGYTF,TGTGCCAGCACCTCACGGAGGACAGATGGCTACACCTTC
NA,TRBV2,TRBJ2-1,NA,CASRLQSSYNEQFF,TGTGCCAGCCGACTACAGAGCTCCTACAATGAGCAGTTCTTC
NA,TRBV7-8,TRBJ2-7,NA,CASSLREVGTYEQYF,TGTGCCAGCAGCCTAAGGGAGGTGGGGACCTACGAGCAGTACTTC
NA,TRBV7-3,TRBJ2-1,TRBD2,CASSPGTSNNEQFF,TGTGCCAGCAGCCCCGGGACTAGCAACAATGAGCAGTTCTTC
NA,TRBV19,TRBJ2-1,TRBD1,CAGGTGLGNEQFF,TGTGCTGGAGGGACAGGTCTGGGGAATGAGCAGTTCTTC
NA,TRBV19,TRBJ2-6,TRBD1,CASSSGTGAGANVLTF,TGTGCCAGTAGTTCGGGGACAGGGGCTGGGGCCAACGTCCTGACTTTC
NA,TRBV9,TRBJ2-1,TRBD2,CASSAGGPGEEQFF,TGTGCCAGCAGCGCGGGGGGGCCAGGGGAGGAGCAGTTCTTC
NA,TRBV7-6,TRBJ2-2,TRBD1,CASSLRGRTGGSPGELFF,TGTGCCAGCAGCTTAAGAGGGAGGACAGGGGGTAGCCCCGGGGAGCTGTTTTTT